The clone carrying this TCR beta chain was counted only a few times. Its specificity is unknown. The data belong to a study of T-cell memory formation after mild COVID-19. TCRdb re-analysed the 5' RACE reads in MiXCR, keeping a single row per CDR3 protein. This sample has roughly 320,000 distinct CDR3 sequences; around 30% occur once, and the top ten carry roughly 14%. The study's findings and limits: Those CD4+ clones that contracted were mainly in CM and EM (CD8+ ones in EMRA).

Trimming removed 0 bases from V and 7 bases from J, with 14 bases in between. In germline, CDR1 is SGHRS, CDR2 YFSETQ. CDR3 length equals 14 residues. This TCR was sampled from an adult woman who had mild COVID-19 (a few samples of this study predate the infection). Cell type and time point are not known. The chain uses TRBV5-1 and TRBJ2-7; D perhaps matches TRBD1 (6 bases). The sample taken for sequencing was PBMCs or a T cell subset sorted from them (not recorded which). CDR3 loop: CASSLVGQPGEQYF. CDR3 DNA: TGCGCCAGCAGCTTGGTAGGACAGCCTGGTGAGCAGTACTTC.